In its sample, the clone carrying this T cell receptor beta chain was seen a few times. One entry per CDR3 protein, called by TCRdb with MiXCR from the RACE reads. The sample includes some 180,000 distinct CDR3 sequences, around 20% of them seen just once. The sample originates from a study of human T cells and chemical hapten exposure. The germline CDR1 and CDR2 sequences are SGHTA and FQGNSA. V lost 1 base and J 5 bases, leaving 12 bases between the germline ends. CDR3 length equals 14 residues. As for time point: patch test 1, 2 weeks after DPC sensitization. The treatment here: therapeutic diphenylcyclopropenone sensitization with weekly scalp DPC.

This sequence was found in a woman between 50 and 59 years old with alopecia areata. Some clones in this sample may be carry-over from other donors' samples. The source material was whole blood, sampled in connection with sensitization to the hapten diphenylcyclopropenone (DPC). The chain employs TRBV7-2 and TRBJ2-7; D might be TRBD2 (7 bases). CDR3: CASSLVWGGDEQYF. The CDR3 nucleotides read TGTGCCAGCAGCTTAGTATGGGGGGGCGACGAGCAGTACTTC.